The T cell receptor (beta chain) described here comes from a study of T-cell memory formation after mild COVID-19. This CDR3 has 13 residues. CDR1 and CDR2 (germline): LNHDA, SQIVND (reference sequence). Trimming took off 3 bases at V and 0 bases at J, with 6 bases between the two ends. Each CDR3 protein gets one entry after TCRdb re-called the 5' RACE reads with MiXCR. The sample lists about 360,000 distinct CDR3 sequences; 10% to 15% were seen once. What was sequenced was PBMCs or a T cell subset sorted from them (not recorded which). V gene TRBV19 combines with J gene TRBJ2-7; tentatively, D is TRBD2 (6 bases). This sequence was found in a man aged 18-30 years who had mild COVID-19 (a few samples of this study predate the infection). Cell type and time point are not known. CDR3 DNA sequence: TGTGCCAGTAGTATGGGACTCTCCTACGAGCAGTACTTC. Amino acid sequence: CASSMGLSYEQYF. Complete variable domain (other parts from reference TRBV19 and TRBJ2-7): DGGITQSPKYLFRKEGQNVTLSCEQNLNHDAMYWYRQDPGQGLRLIYYSQIVNDFQKGDIAEGYSVSREKKESFPLTVTSAQKNPTAFYLCASSMGLSYEQYFGPGTRLTVT.